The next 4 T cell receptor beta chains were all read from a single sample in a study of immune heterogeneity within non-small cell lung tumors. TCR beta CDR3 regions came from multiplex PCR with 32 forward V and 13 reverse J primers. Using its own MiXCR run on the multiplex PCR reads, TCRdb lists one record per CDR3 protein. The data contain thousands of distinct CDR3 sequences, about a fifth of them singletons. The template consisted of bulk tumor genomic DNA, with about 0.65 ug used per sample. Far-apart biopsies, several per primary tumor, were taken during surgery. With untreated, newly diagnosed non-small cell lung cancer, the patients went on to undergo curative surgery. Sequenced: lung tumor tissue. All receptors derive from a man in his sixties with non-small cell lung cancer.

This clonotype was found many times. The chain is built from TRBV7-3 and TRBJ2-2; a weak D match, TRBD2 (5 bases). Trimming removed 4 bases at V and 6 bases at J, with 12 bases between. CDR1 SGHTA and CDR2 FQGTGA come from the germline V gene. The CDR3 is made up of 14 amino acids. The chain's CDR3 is CASSSGLEPGELFF. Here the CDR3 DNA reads TGTGCCAGCAGCTCCGGACTGGAGCCCGGGGAGCTGTTTTTT.

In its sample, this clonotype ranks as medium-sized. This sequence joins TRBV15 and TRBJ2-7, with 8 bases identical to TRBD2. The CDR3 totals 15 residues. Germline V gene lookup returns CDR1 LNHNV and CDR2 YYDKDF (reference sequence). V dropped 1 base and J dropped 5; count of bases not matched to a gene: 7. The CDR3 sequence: CATSRVTAGVHEQYF. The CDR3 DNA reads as TGTGCCACCAGCAGAGTTACAGCGGGAGTTCACGAGCAGTACTTC.

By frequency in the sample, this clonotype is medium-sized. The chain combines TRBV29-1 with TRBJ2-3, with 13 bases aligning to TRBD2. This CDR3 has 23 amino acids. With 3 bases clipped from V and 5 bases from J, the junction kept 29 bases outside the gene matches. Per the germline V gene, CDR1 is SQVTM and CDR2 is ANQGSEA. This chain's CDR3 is CSVEEAQTGTLLTSGRAEDTQYF. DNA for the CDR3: TGCAGCGTTGAGGAGGCTCAAACCGGGACTCTCCTAACTAGCGGGAGGGCCGAAGATACGCAGTATTTT.

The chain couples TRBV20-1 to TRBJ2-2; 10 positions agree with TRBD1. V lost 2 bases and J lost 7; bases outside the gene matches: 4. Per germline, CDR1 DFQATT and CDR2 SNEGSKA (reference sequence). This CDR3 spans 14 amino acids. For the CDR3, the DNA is TGCAGTGCTAGAAACGACAGGGGGCGCGGGGAGCTGTTTTTT. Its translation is CSARNDRGRGELFF.